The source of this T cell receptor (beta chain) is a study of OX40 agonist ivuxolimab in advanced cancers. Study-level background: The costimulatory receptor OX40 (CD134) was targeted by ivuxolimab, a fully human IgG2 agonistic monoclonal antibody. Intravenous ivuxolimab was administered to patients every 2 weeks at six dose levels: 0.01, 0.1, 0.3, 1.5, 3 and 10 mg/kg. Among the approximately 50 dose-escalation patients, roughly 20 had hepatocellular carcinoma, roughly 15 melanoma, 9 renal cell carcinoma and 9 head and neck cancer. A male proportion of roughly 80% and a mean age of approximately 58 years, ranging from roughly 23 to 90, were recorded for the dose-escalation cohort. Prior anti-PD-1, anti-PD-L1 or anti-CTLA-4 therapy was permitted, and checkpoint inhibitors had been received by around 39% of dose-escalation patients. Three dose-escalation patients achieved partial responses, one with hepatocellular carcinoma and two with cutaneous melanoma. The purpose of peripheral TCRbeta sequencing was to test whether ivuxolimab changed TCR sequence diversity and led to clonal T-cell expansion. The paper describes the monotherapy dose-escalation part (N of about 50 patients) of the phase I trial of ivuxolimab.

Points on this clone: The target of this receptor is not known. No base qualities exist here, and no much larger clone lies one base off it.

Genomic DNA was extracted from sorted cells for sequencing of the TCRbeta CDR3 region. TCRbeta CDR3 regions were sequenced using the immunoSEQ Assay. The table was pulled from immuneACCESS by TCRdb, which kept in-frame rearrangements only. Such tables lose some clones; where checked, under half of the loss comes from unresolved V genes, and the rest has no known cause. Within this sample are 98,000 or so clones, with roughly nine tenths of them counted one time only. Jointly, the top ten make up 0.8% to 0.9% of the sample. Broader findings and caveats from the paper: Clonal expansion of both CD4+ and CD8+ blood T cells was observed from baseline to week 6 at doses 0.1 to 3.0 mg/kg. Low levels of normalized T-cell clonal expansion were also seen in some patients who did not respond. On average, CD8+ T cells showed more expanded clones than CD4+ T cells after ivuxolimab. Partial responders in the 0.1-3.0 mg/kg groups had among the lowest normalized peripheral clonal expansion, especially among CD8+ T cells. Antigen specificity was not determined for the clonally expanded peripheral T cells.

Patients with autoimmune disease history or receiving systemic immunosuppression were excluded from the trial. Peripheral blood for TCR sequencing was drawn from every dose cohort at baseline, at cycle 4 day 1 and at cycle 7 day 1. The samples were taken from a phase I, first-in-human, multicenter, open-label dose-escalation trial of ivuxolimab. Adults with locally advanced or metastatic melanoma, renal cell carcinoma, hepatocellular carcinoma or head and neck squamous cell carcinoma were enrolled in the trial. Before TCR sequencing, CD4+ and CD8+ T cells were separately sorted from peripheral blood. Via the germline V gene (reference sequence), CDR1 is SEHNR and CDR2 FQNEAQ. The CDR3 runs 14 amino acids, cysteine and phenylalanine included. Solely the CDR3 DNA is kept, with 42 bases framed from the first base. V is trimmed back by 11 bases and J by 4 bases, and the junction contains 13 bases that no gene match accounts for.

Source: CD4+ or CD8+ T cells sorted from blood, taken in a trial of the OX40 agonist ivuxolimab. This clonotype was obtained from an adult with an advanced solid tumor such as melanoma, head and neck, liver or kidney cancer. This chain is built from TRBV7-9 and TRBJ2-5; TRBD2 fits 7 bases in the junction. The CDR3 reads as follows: CASSFRGSSETQYF. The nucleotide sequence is TGTGCCTCCAGCTTCCGCGGGAGCTCAGAGACCCAGTACTTC.